One sample yielded the 30 T cell receptor beta chains listed below, sequenced in a study of T cells in Graves' hyperthyroidism and ophthalmopathy. RNA transcripts served as the template for amplifying TCR beta CDR3 regions. TCR CDR3 underwent first-round RT-PCR with the HTBI primer set. TCRdb processed the multiplex PCR reads anew with MiXCR; each CDR3 protein has one entry. The sample holds approximately 740,000 distinct CDR3 sequences, 14% seen once. Sequencing was done on a sample of blood. These TCRs come from a woman aged 18-29 years with Graves' hyperthyroidism.

This clonotype has only a few counts. The DNA for the CDR3 is TGTGCCACCAGCAGAGACCTCTCACAGCCCCAGCATTTT. As protein: CATSRDLSQPQHF. V and J are TRBV15 and TRBJ1-5, with D unresolved. V was clipped by 0 bases and J by 7 bases, with 7 bases between them. This CDR3 contains 13 residues. Germline assignment: CDR1 LNHNV and CDR2 YYDKDF (reference sequence).

The V call is TRBV6-2 or TRBV6-3, the J call TRBJ2-3; 9 bases match TRBD2. The J segment lost 4 bases and the V segment lost 6 bases, leaving 11 bases of the junction unmatched. The CDR3 covers 16 residues. CDR1 and CDR2 (germline): MNHEY, SVGEGT. The CDR3: CASSPYSGSFADTQYF. In DNA form, the CDR3 reads TGTGCCAGCAGCCCTTATAGCGGGAGCTTCGCAGATACGCAGTATTTT.

The sample holds a few counts of this clonotype. This chain connects TRBV7-9 to TRBJ2-5, with TRBD1 as a possible D gene (6 bases). From germline, CDR1 is SEHNR and CDR2 FQNEAQ (reference sequence). Trimming took off 0 bases at V and 6 bases at J, with 17 bases between the two ends. The CDR3 runs to 16 residues. CDR3 DNA: TGTGCCAGCAGCTTAGCCGAACCCCAGGGGCGGAAGACCCAGTACTTC. Its translation is CASSLAEPQGRKTQYF.

The J gene is TRBJ2-5, the V gene TRBV7-9; perhaps TRBD2 as D (5 bases). Germline V gene lookup returns CDR1 SEHNR and CDR2 FQNEAQ (reference sequence). V lost 5 bases, J lost 5 bases, and 12 bases lay in between. The CDR3 is 13 amino acids. CDR3 bases: TGTGCCAGCAGCCCCACTCCGGGGGAGACCCAGTACTTC. Translating gives CASSPTPGETQYF. Full variable domain (outside the CDR3, taken from reference TRBV7-9 and TRBJ2-5): DTGVSQNPRHKITKRGQNVTFRCDPISEHNRLYWYRQTLGQGPEFLTYFQNEAQLEKSRLLSDRFSAERPKGSFSTLEIQRTEQGDSAMYLCASSPTPGETQYFGPGTRLLVL.

In its sample, this clonotype was seen many times. The chain links TRBV30 to TRBJ2-7, with D possibly being TRBD1 (6 bases). Germline lookup yields CDR1 GTSNPN and CDR2 SVGIG (reference sequence). This CDR3 is built from 13 residues. Trimming removed 0 bases at V and 6 bases at J, with 12 bases between. Here the CDR3 DNA reads TGTGCCTGGAGTGTACAGGGTGGCCTCGAGCAGTACTTC. It encodes CAWSVQGGLEQYF.

The rearrangement links TRBV24-1 to TRBJ1-2; no firm D call. This CDR3 is built from 13 residues. Germline V gives CDR1 KGHDR, CDR2 SFDVKD. Trimming shortened V by 0 bases and J by 8 bases, and 9 bases separated the two germline ends. For the CDR3, the DNA is TGTGCCACCAGTGATTTGTCTTTCGGAGGCTACACCTTC. This encodes CATSDLSFGGYTF.

The chain employs TRBV19 and TRBJ2-5; 7 nucleotides agree with TRBD2. The CDR3 runs 15 residues. Trimming cost V 2 bases and J 5 bases; bases outside gene matches: 8. CDR1 and CDR2 from the germline V gene are LNHDA and SQIVND (reference sequence). In DNA, the CDR3 is TGTGCCAGTAGTATATTCGGCGGGAGCGGGGAGACCCAGTACTTC. Protein: CASSIFGGSGETQYF.

The chain carries TRBV19 and TRBJ2-1, with D possibly called TRBD1 or TRBD2 (6 bases each). Germline V gives CDR1 LNHDA, CDR2 SQIVND (reference sequence). The ends were cut back, 10 bases at V and 2 bases at J, with 12 bases in the middle. The CDR3 has 13 amino acids. The CDR3 protein is CATRRGAYNEQFF. The CDR3 coding sequence is TGTGCCACTCGGAGGGGGGCCTACAATGAGCAGTTCTTC. The full variable domain, rest sourced from reference TRBV19 and TRBJ2-1, is DGGITQSPKYLFRKEGQNVTLSCEQNLNHDAMYWYRQDPGQGLRLIYYSQIVNDFQKGDIAEGYSVSREKKESFPLTVTSAQKNPTAFYLCATRRGAYNEQFFGPGTRLTVL.

This clonotype has a count of ten or more. V is TRBV28 and J is TRBJ1-5, with D possibly being TRBD1 (6 bases). The CDR3 contains 19 residues. V shed 10 bases and J shed 4 bases, with 32 bases lying between them. Germline CDR1 and CDR2: MDHEN and SYDVKM. The CDR3 DNA is TGTGCCACCTCGCCCCGTGGATTTAGGACAGCTACTAGGAATCAGCCCCAGCATTTT. Its protein is CATSPRGFRTATRNQPQHF. The complete variable domain, with remaining parts taken from reference TRBV28 and TRBJ1-5, reads DVKVTQSSRYLVKRTGEKVFLECVQDMDHENMFWYRQDPGLGLRLIYFSYDVKMKEKGDIPEGYSVSREKKERFSLILESASTNQTSMYLCATSPRGFRTATRNQPQHFGDGTRLSIL.

J is TRBJ2-7 and V is TRBV20-1; TRBD2 matches at 7 bases. The germline CDR1 and CDR2 sequences are DFQATT and SNEGSKA (reference sequence). This CDR3 contains 14 residues. Trimming removed 8 bases from V and 1 base from J; junction bases left unmatched: 11. The CDR3 loop is CSTGERDLSYEQYF. The CDR3 coding sequence is TGCAGTACGGGGGAGCGGGACCTTTCCTACGAGCAGTACTTC.

This chain joins TRBV4-1 and TRBJ1-1; 8 bases fit TRBD1. V shed 3 bases and J 4 bases; nucleotides not matched to a gene: 4. Germline V gene sequence: CDR1 MGHRA, CDR2 YSYEKL. This CDR3 contains 14 residues. CDR3 region: CASSHQGAATEAFF. CDR3 nucleotide sequence: TGCGCCAGCAGCCACCAGGGGGCGGCCACTGAAGCTTTCTTT.

V gene TRBV4-1 combines with J gene TRBJ2-1; D perhaps matches TRBD2 (5 bases). Trimming pared 2 bases from V and 5 bases from J, leaving 13 bases between. CDR3 length: 15 amino acids. Germline values: CDR1 MGHRA, CDR2 YSYEKL. CDR3 sequence (DNA): TGCGCCAGCAGCCAAACCCCGGACGGGGACAATGAGCAGTTCTTC. This gives the protein CASSQTPDGDNEQFF.

This clonotype was counted a few times. This sequence joins TRBV27 and TRBJ2-5, with D perhaps TRBD2 (5 bases). The length of the CDR3 is 14 residues. Germline V gene data show CDR1 as MNHEY and CDR2 as SMNVEV (reference sequence). V lost 2 bases and J lost 12, with 19 bases in between. The DNA for the CDR3 is TGTGCCAGCAGTTTACGCCGGGGTCCCGATGGGGAGTACTTC. Its protein product is CASSLRRGPDGEYF.

The sample holds a few counts of this clonotype. The V and J genes are TRBV15 and TRBJ2-3; 7 nucleotides agree with TRBD2. Germline V gene lookup returns CDR1 LNHNV and CDR2 YYDKDF (reference sequence). The CDR3 spans 14 residues. J was trimmed by 5 bases and V by 1 base; bases with no gene match: 3. CDR3 sequence reads: CATSRGASGDTQYF. The CDR3 bases are TGTGCCACCAGCAGAGGCGCTAGCGGAGATACGCAGTATTTT.

The V and J genes are TRBV7-9 and TRBJ2-1, with 8 positions matching TRBD1. V was pared by 5 bases and J by 4 bases, with 13 bases of the junction left unmatched. Per germline, CDR1 SEHNR and CDR2 FQNEAQ (reference sequence). The length of the CDR3 is 17 residues. The CDR3 is CASSPLTRTGLYNEQFF. For the CDR3, the DNA is TGTGCCAGCAGCCCTCTTACCCGGACAGGGCTATACAATGAGCAGTTCTTC.

This clonotype was picked up a small number of times. The chain has TRBV4-1 and TRBJ1-6; maybe TRBD1 (6 bases). The CDR3 is made up of 15 amino acids. Trimming shortened V by 3 bases and J by 10 bases, and 16 bases separated the two germline ends. The germline V gene has CDR1 MGHRA and CDR2 YSYEKL. The CDR3 is CASSHLGGPNSPLHF. The CDR3 DNA follows: TGCGCCAGCAGCCACTTGGGGGGCCCGAACTCACCCCTCCACTTT.

This clonotype was detected many times. The genes are TRBV30 and TRBJ2-7, with 7 bases fitting TRBD2. Per germline, CDR1 GTSNPN and CDR2 SVGIG (reference sequence). This CDR3 region has 14 residues. V was clipped by 7 bases and J by 0 bases; unmatched bases: 9. The CDR3 nucleotides are TGTGCCTCCCAACCGCTAGCGGACTCCTACGAGCAGTACTTC. Protein sequence: CASQPLADSYEQYF.

The chain couples TRBV24-1 to TRBJ2-7, with TRBD1 identical over 8 bases. V dropped 2 bases and J dropped 4; count of bases not matched to a gene: 18. Germline V CDR1 and CDR2: KGHDR, SFDVKD. CDR3 size: 19 residues. The CDR3 sequence is CATSDWTGTGIGSHYEQYF. CDR3 bases: TGTGCCACCAGTGATTGGACCGGGACAGGTATCGGTTCTCATTACGAGCAGTACTTC.

This chain uses TRBV19 with TRBJ1-6; D call uncertain. Trimming removed 1 base from V and 8 bases from J, with 6 bases in between. In germline, CDR1 is LNHDA, CDR2 SQIVND (reference sequence). CDR3 size: 13 residues. As DNA, the CDR3 is TGTGCCAGTAGTATAGTCGCGTATTCACCCCTCCACTTT. It is translated as CASSIVAYSPLHF.

This clonotype was seen many times. The J gene is TRBJ2-1, the V gene TRBV30, with D hard to call. V lost 3 bases and J lost 0, with 9 bases in between. The germline gives CDR1 GTSNPN, CDR2 SVGIG (reference sequence). The CDR3 is 14 residues long. The CDR3 loop reads CAWSHVVSYNEQFF. The CDR3 DNA reads as TGTGCCTGGAGCCACGTGGTCTCCTACAATGAGCAGTTCTTC.

This clonotype has a count of ten or more. The rearrangement uses TRBV10-3 and TRBJ2-7; a weak D match, TRBD2 (5 bases). This CDR3 is built from 16 residues. Trimming cost V 6 bases and J 0 bases, with 18 bases left between them. Germline CDR1 is ENHRY and CDR2 is SYGVKD. As DNA, the CDR3 is TGTGCCATCAGGAGAAATAGCGTTGGAAGCTCCTACGAGCAGTACTTC. Protein: CAIRRNSVGSSYEQYF.

This clonotype was observed at least ten times. The chain uses TRBV5-1 and TRBJ2-7; a weak D match, TRBD2 (5 bases). Germline-derived CDR1 and CDR2 are SGHRS and YFSETQ. The V and J ends lost 0 bases and 4 bases respectively, with 8 bases between them. This CDR3 spans 13 amino acids. The CDR3 bases are TGCGCCAGCAGCTTGGTCGGGGAGTACGAGCAGTACTTC. Translated, it gives CASSLVGEYEQYF. The full variable domain, completed using reference TRBV5-1 and TRBJ2-7, is KAGVTQTPRYLIKTRGQQVTLSCSPISGHRSVSWYQQTPGQGLQFLFEYFSETQRNKGNFPGRFSGRQFSNSRSEMNVSTLELGDSALYLCASSLVGEYEQYFGPGTRLTVT.

The table lists this clonotype with a few counts. A much more abundant neighbour one base away suggests this may be a read error. The rearrangement joins TRBV18 to TRBJ1-1, with unresolved D. The length of the CDR3 is 12 residues. CDR1 KGHSH and CDR2 LQKENI come from the germline V gene. CDR3 in amino acids: CASSPENTVAFF. The CDR3, as DNA: TGTGCCAGCTCACCGGAGAACACTGTAGCTTTCTTT. The full variable domain, its missing parts supplied by reference TRBV18 and TRBJ1-1, is NAGVMQNPRHLVRRRGQEARLRCSPMKGHSHVYWYRQLPEEGLKFMVYLQKENIIDESGMPKERFSAEFPKEGPSILRIQQVVRGDSAAYFCASSPENTVAFFGQGTRLTVV.

The chain joins TRBV24-1 to TRBJ1-6, with 10 bases fitting TRBD1. The CDR3 is made up of 15 amino acids. The germline V gene has CDR1 KGHDR and CDR2 SFDVKD. Trimming removed 4 bases from V and 8 bases from J; junction bases left unmatched: 4. CDR3 residues: CATSETGGKDSPLHF. The CDR3 bases are TGTGCCACCAGTGAGACAGGGGGCAAAGATTCACCCCTCCACTTT.

This chain links TRBV4-3 with TRBJ1-2; D might be TRBD1 (6 bases). V was pared by 0 bases and J by 7 bases, with 18 bases between. The CDR3 is 16 amino acids. The germline V gene has CDR1 LGHNA and CDR2 YSLEER. CDR3 in DNA: TGCGCCAGCAGCCAAGATCCGGAGGACAGCGCTCTTGGCTACACCTTC. It yields the protein CASSQDPEDSALGYTF.

This clonotype was observed a few times. The chain has TRBV10-3 and TRBJ2-5; 11 bases agree with TRBD2. Per germline, CDR1 ENHRY and CDR2 SYGVKD. V lost 5 bases and J lost 7; bases outside the gene matches: 15. The CDR3 is 17 amino acids. CDR3 nucleotides: TGTGCCATCAGTCCGGCTATGGGGACTAGCGGTCCGGGGACCCAGTACTTC. This translates into CAISPAMGTSGPGTQYF.

The genes are TRBV6-1 and TRBJ2-1, with 9 bases aligning to TRBD2. This CDR3 is 15 amino acids long. V shed 0 bases and J 8 bases; nucleotides not matched to a gene: 5. Germline CDR1 MNHNS, CDR2 SASEGT. Here the CDR3 reads CASSEALAGAHEQFF. Here the CDR3 DNA reads TGTGCCAGCAGTGAAGCGTTAGCGGGAGCCCATGAGCAGTTCTTC.

This clonotype was counted between two and nine times. The rearrangement links TRBV6-1 to TRBJ2-7; a possible D gene is TRBD1 (5 bases). V lost 7 bases to trimming and J lost 1 base, with 11 bases between them. Germline CDR1 and CDR2: MNHNS and SASEGT. The CDR3 has 13 residues. The CDR3 DNA follows: TGTGCCAGCACACGGACATCGTCCTACGAGCAGTACTTC. Encoded protein: CASTRTSSYEQYF.

The genes are TRBV7-2 and TRBJ1-2; D is ambiguous. This CDR3 has 13 residues. Per the germline V gene, CDR1 is SGHTA and CDR2 is FQGNSA. V was trimmed by 1 base and J by 2 bases, leaving 5 bases between them. The CDR3 bases are TGTGCCAGCAGCTTAGATCAGAACTATGGCTACACCTTC. This encodes CASSLDQNYGYTF.

The gene calls are TRBV14 and TRBJ1-2, with D possibly TRBD1 on 5 matching bases. The CDR3 sequence is 15 residues long. Germline loops: CDR1 SGHDN, CDR2 FVKESK. With 4 bases removed from V and 2 bases from J, the gap between germline ends came to 14 bases. CDR3 in DNA: TGTGCCAGCAGCCCCTACAGTCAGGGAAACTATGGCTACACCTTC. As protein: CASSPYSQGNYGYTF.